This T cell receptor beta chain was sequenced in a study of T cell repertoires in cytomegalovirus infection. Study-level points and caveats: Cumulative frequency (of public TCR beta family members) identified carriers of CMV plus the relevant HLA. The ex vivo response was dominated by HLA-C-restricted CMV-specific TCR beta clonotypes.

To note about this clonotype: The antigen remains unidentified.

TCRdb re-called the reads with MiXCR, one entry per CDR3 protein. This sample yields hundreds of thousands of distinct CDR3 sequences, of which more than 20% are seen a single time; approximately 8.2% belongs to the top ten. Germline assignment: CDR1 SEHNR and CDR2 FQNEAQ (reference sequence). The CDR3 loop spans 17 amino acids. Deletions cut 5 bases from V and 2 bases from J, with 22 bases between. This sequence joins TRBV7-9 and TRBJ2-7, with a tentative D call TRBD2 (6 bases). This receptor was obtained from a human donor in good health (CMV status not recorded). Some clones in this sample may be carry-over from other donors' samples. Sequencing input: CD8+ T cells from PBMCs. CDR3 in amino acids: CASSGDDRDFLTYEQYF. DNA for the CDR3: TGTGCCAGCAGCGGAGATGACCGGGACTTTTTGACCTACGAGCAGTACTTC.